This T cell receptor (beta chain) was retrieved from a study of OX40 agonist ivuxolimab in advanced cancers. Systemic immunosuppression or autoimmune disease history was grounds to exclude patients. Broader study findings: At 0.1 to 3.0 mg/kg, CD4+ and CD8+ blood T cells expanded clonally by week 6.

Measured with immunoSEQ multiplex PCR; TCRdb has only the in-frame clones, and not every one. The sample lists about 58,000 clones, 80% to 90% occurring once. V lost 7 bases and J lost 3, with 19 bases in between. Germline assignment: CDR1 MNHEY and CDR2 SMNVEV (reference sequence). The CDR3 is made up of 16 amino acids. In the case of this clone: Its matching antigen is unknown.

The receptor's source is an adult with an advanced solid tumor such as melanoma, head and neck, liver or kidney cancer. Specimen: CD4+ or CD8+ T cells sorted from blood, collected in a trial of the OX40 agonist ivuxolimab. The chain is built from TRBV27 and TRBJ2-1; tentatively, D is TRBD2 (5 bases). The CDR3 is CASMRANRVYYNEQFF. The CDR3 DNA reads as TGTGCCAGCATGAGGGCCAATCGGGTCTACTACAATGAGCAGTTCTTC.